This record looks at one T cell receptor (beta chain) sequence and its context. The antigen remains unidentified. CDR1 and CDR2 (germline): SGHVS, FQNEAQ. V lost 4 bases, J lost 5 bases, and 14 bases stayed unmatched. The CDR3 is made up of 17 amino acids. The sample is drawn from a study of cytomegalovirus exposure and HLA in healthy donors. Across the study: Within an early data release were around 80 million unique TCRs drawn from HLA-typed donors. Study-level results: Data from an earlier analysis indicated that most TCR beta V segments were productive either about 90% or about 30% of the time. HLA alleles were associated with 17,000 or so TCR beta sequences in a later analysis at 0.05 false discovery rate. Several of the most significant clusters appeared, in a later analysis, to be linked to common viral pathogens.

The primer mix had 60 Vbeta and 13 Jbeta primers. Measured with immunoSEQ multiplex PCR; TCRdb has only the in-frame clones, and not every one. The table records 72,000 or so clones, approximately 80% of them present only once. The sequence was obtained from a man between 18 and 35 years old in good health and CMV-seropositive. The chain has TRBV7-8 and TRBJ2-7; 10 bases line up with TRBD2. What was sequenced was PBMCs. CDR3 region: CASSSSDSGRASHEQYF. The CDR3, as DNA: TGTGCCAGCAGCTCGTCCGACAGCGGGAGGGCCAGCCACGAGCAGTACTTC.